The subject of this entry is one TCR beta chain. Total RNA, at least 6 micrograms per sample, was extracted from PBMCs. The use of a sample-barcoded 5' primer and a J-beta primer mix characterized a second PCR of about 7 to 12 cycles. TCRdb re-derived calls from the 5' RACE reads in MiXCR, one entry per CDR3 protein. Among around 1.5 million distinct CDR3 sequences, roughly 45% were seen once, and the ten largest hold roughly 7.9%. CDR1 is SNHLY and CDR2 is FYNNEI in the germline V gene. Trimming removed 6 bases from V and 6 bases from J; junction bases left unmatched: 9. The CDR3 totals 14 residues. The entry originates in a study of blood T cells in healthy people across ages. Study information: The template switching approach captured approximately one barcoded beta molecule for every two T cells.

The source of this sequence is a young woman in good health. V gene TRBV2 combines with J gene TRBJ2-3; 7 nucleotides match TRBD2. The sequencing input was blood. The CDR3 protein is CASSGTGEGDTQYF. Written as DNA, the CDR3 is TGTGCCAGCAGCGGGACGGGGGAGGGGGATACGCAGTATTTT.